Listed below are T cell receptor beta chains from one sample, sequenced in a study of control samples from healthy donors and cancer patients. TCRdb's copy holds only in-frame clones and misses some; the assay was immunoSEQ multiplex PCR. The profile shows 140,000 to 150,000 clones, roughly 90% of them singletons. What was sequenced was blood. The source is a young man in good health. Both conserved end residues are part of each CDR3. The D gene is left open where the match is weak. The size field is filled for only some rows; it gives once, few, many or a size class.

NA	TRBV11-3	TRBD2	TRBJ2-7	CASSPPSGEIYEQYF	TGTGCCAGCAGCCCCCCTAGCGGAGAAATCTACGAGCAGTACTTC
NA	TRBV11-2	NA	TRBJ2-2	CASSLVSLAPRELFF	TGTGCCAGCAGCTTAGTCTCGCTAGCCCCGAGGGAGCTGTTTTTT
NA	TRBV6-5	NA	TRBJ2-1	CASILAKAGGEQFF	TGTGCCAGCATTTTAGCTAAGGCGGGTGGTGAGCAGTTCTTC
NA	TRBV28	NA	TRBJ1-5	CASSTGQNQPQHF	TGTGCCAGCAGTACCGGACAGAATCAGCCCCAGCATTTT
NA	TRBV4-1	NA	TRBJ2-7	CASSQVQDDYEQYF	TGCGCCAGCAGCCAAGTTCAGGATGACTACGAGCAGTACTTC
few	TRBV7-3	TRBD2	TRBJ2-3	CASSPGTSGGTQYF	TGTGCCAGCAGCCCCGGGACTAGCGGGGGCACGCAGTATTTT
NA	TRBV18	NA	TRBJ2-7	CASSPLAGVAHEQYF	TGTGCCAGCTCACCACTGGCCGGGGTTGCCCACGAGCAGTACTTC
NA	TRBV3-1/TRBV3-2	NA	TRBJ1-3	CASSQVAGGGNTIYF	TGTGCCAGCAGCCAAGTTGCGGGGGGCGGAAACACCATATATTTT
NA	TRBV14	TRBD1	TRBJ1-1	CASSQYQGAVNTEAFF	TGTGCCAGCAGCCAATATCAGGGGGCAGTGAACACTGAAGCTTTCTTT
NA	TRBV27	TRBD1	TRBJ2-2	CASSPLGTGVGGELFF	TGTGCCAGCAGTCCCCTGGGGACAGGGGTAGGCGGGGAGCTGTTTTTT